This paragraph reports one TCR beta chain. Its target is unknown. The sample is drawn from a study of shared clonotypes between healthy human individuals. Study-level findings and limits: In a few donors, around 4.8% of naive CD4 clonotypes appeared in common.

It was at deep level that the assay was run. The protocol was immunoSEQ multiplex PCR, while the TCRdb copy is restricted to in-frame clones and leaves out a portion. The repertoire holds about 2.2 million clones, with around 95% as singletons. The naive CD8 population came from CD45RO-negative cells selected for CCR7, without terminally differentiated effector memory CD45RA+ cells. Those who donated, Caucasian adults without exception, all lived in Nashville, Tennessee. Looked up from germline, CDR1 is MNHEY and CDR2 is SMNVEV (reference sequence). V was clipped by 8 bases and J by 0 bases, with 11 bases between them. The CDR3 loop spans 13 amino acids.

This chain joins TRBV27 and TRBJ2-7, with a tentative D call TRBD1 (6 bases). This sequence was found in a man in his late teens or twenties in good health. Some clones in this sample may be carry-over from other donors' samples. The sample was naive CD8+ T cells from PBMCs. CDR3 in amino acids: CASAQGSSYEQYF. In DNA, the CDR3 is TGTGCCAGCGCCCAGGGGTCCTCCTACGAGCAGTACTTC.